The 13 T cell receptor beta chains presented below share a single source sample, sequenced in a study of blood T cell repertoires in COVID-19 (TCRdb year 2020). To prepare the library, the immunoSEQ multiplex PCR assay was applied. What TCRdb holds here is the immuneACCESS table cut down to in-frame rearrangements. Part of the clones is not present; checked against another copy, under half of the missing clones reflect an unresolved V gene, and the others are unexplained. The sample includes 200,000 or so clones, with approximately 83% observed a single time. 1.3% of the sample is taken by the ten largest. Sequenced material: PBMCs or T cells enriched from blood (not recorded which). These receptors originate from a woman aged 40 to 49 with acute COVID-19.

This rearrangement joins TRBV6-5 to TRBJ2-7, with a weak D call TRBD1 (6 bases). CDR3 length: 13 residues. Germline V gene lookup returns CDR1 MNHEY and CDR2 SVGAGI. The germline V and J ends were trimmed by 4 bases and 7 bases, with 14 bases remaining between them. The CDR3 spells CASSLDSPREQYF. DNA of the CDR3: TGTGCCAGCAGTTTGGACAGCCCGAGGGAGCAGTACTTC.

V and J are TRBV5-6 and TRBJ2-7, with D possibly being TRBD2 (7 bases). Trimming removed 2 bases at V and 3 bases at J, with 12 bases between. The CDR3 length is 14 residues. In germline, CDR1 is SGHDT, CDR2 YYEEEE. CDR3 nucleotides: TGTGCCAGCAGCTTACGGGGGGCGAACTACGAGCAGTACTTC. Protein sequence: CASSLRGANYEQYF.

J is TRBJ1-2 and V is TRBV6-5, with 8 positions matching TRBD1. CDR1 is MNHEY and CDR2 is SVGAGI in the germline V gene. This CDR3 contains 14 residues. V lost 2 bases to trimming and J lost 3 bases; unmatched junction nucleotides: 2. The CDR3 protein is CASSYDRGYYGYTF. In DNA, the CDR3 is TGTGCCAGCAGTTACGACAGGGGATACTATGGCTACACCTTC.

V gene TRBV11-3 combines with J gene TRBJ2-2; D is possibly TRBD2 (5 bases). The CDR3 totals 14 residues. Trimming pared 2 bases from V and 5 bases from J, leaving 9 bases between. Germline CDR1 SGHNT, CDR2 YENEEA. CDR3 region: CASSLMGVTGELFF. The CDR3, as DNA: TGTGCCAGCAGCTTAATGGGAGTTACCGGGGAGCTGTTTTTT.

This clone was detected only a few times. The V call is TRBV4-1, the J call TRBJ1-4; TRBD1 is a possible D gene (5 bases). The CDR3 loop spans 15 amino acids. Germline CDR1 reads MGHRA; CDR2 reads YSYEKL. V lost 2 bases and J lost 7, with 14 bases in between. CDR3 protein: CASSQQGIKVEKLFF. The CDR3 DNA sequence: TGCGCCAGCAGCCAACAGGGTATAAAGGTTGAAAAACTGTTTTTT.

The chain joins TRBV10-2 to TRBJ2-7, with a weak D call TRBD2 (5 bases). CDR3 length: 13 residues. Germline CDR1 reads WSHSY; CDR2 reads SAAADI. The V gene lost 7 bases and the J gene lost 2 bases, with 12 bases spanning the gap. CDR3 residues: CASTGLLAYEQYF. DNA of the CDR3: TGCGCCAGCACCGGACTTCTAGCCTACGAGCAGTACTTC.

The chain uses TRBV18 and TRBJ1-1, with D possibly being TRBD1 (6 bases). The germline V gene encodes CDR1 KGHSH and CDR2 LQKENI. The V and J ends lost 3 bases and 0 bases respectively, with 8 bases between them. The CDR3 has 14 residues. CDR3 bases: TGTGCCAGCTCACCTCAGGGGATGAACACTGAAGCTTTCTTT. It translates to CASSPQGMNTEAFF.

The sample holds one count of this clone. V usage is TRBV19 and J usage is TRBJ1-2; the D is unclear. CDR1 LNHDA and CDR2 SQIVND come from the germline V gene (reference sequence). V gave up 5 bases and J gave up 2 bases, with 15 bases separating them. This CDR3 spans 15 amino acids. Written as DNA, the CDR3 is TGTGCCAGTAGTCCCGCCTCGACGGGAAACTATGGCTACACCTTC. Protein: CASSPASTGNYGYTF. Full variable domain (rest looked up from reference TRBV19 and TRBJ1-2): DGGITQSPKYLFRKEGQNVTLSCEQNLNHDAMYWYRQDPGQGLRLIYYSQIVNDFQKGDIAEGYSVSREKKESFPLTVTSAQKNPTAFYLCASSPASTGNYGYTFGSGTRLTVV.

The chain has TRBV28 and TRBJ2-1; 9 bases line up with TRBD2. CDR3 length: 14 residues. Looked up from germline, CDR1 is MDHEN and CDR2 is SYDVKM. The V segment lost 4 bases and the J segment 9 bases; nucleotides outside the gene matches: 7. Here the CDR3 reads CASSSGTSPGEQFF. The CDR3 DNA follows: TGTGCCAGCAGTTCGGGGACTAGCCCCGGTGAGCAGTTCTTC.

The count of this clone is one. The chain is built from TRBV19 and TRBJ2-2, with 8 bases aligning to TRBD2. Germline V gives CDR1 LNHDA, CDR2 SQIVND (reference sequence). The CDR3 contains 19 residues. V was clipped by 6 bases and J by 3 bases; unmatched bases: 18. The CDR3 DNA follows: TGTGCCAGTAGCACCGGGAGGGAGGGACTAAAAGAATACACCGGGGAGCTGTTTTTT. Translating it yields CASSTGREGLKEYTGELFF.

The chain joins TRBV28 to TRBJ1-2; possible D gene TRBD1, 5 bases. V was clipped by 2 bases and J by 1 base, with 5 bases between them. This CDR3 region has 13 residues. The V gene's germline CDR1 is MDHEN and CDR2 SYDVKM. CDR3 region: CASSLGHNYGYTF. CDR3 DNA sequence: TGTGCCAGCAGTTTAGGACATAACTATGGCTACACCTTC.

CDR3 protein: CASSVAGVGYTGELFF. The CDR3 DNA is TGTGCCAGCAGCGTAGCGGGAGTGGGTTACACCGGGGAGCTGTTTTTT. The chain is built from TRBV9 and TRBJ2-2; D may be TRBD2 (6 bases). The length of the CDR3 is 16 residues. The germline V and J ends were trimmed by 0 bases and 3 bases, with 12 bases remaining between them. Germline values: CDR1 SGDLS, CDR2 YYNGEE.

The V and J genes are TRBV6-2 or TRBV6-3 and TRBJ2-7, with 10 bases aligning to TRBD2. Germline V gene sequence: CDR1 MNHEY, CDR2 SVGEGT. CDR3 size: 17 residues. After removal of 0 bases from V and 7 bases from J, the junction contained 12 bases not matched to a gene. The CDR3 sequence: CASSYSVLAGPEREQYF. The CDR3 bases are TGTGCCAGCAGTTACTCGGTACTAGCGGGGCCAGAGCGGGAGCAGTACTTC.